The 6 T cell receptor beta chains reported below all come from one sample, sequenced in a study of T cell responses to AZD1222 COVID-19 vaccine. The protocol was immunoSEQ multiplex PCR, while the TCRdb copy is restricted to in-frame clones and leaves out a portion. The sample has more than 110,000 clones; roughly 90% are singletons. The material sequenced was peripheral blood, taken on day 0 of AZD1222 vaccination. All receptors come from an adult in good health.

The chain has TRBV28 and TRBJ1-1; 9 bases agree with TRBD1. Per the germline V gene, CDR1 is MDHEN and CDR2 is SYDVKM. The junction had 6 bases not matched to a gene; V was cut back by 3 bases and J by 10 bases. The CDR3 length is 13 residues. The chain's CDR3 is CASSFRQGGRAFF. The CDR3 region has the DNA TGTGCCAGCAGTTTTCGACAGGGGGGTCGAGCTTTCTTT.

V is TRBV7-9 and J is TRBJ1-2, with D maybe TRBD1 (6 bases). Germline CDR1 is SEHNR and CDR2 is FQNEAQ (reference sequence). The CDR3 sequence is 14 residues long. V was shortened by 5 bases and J by 5 bases, with 15 bases between the two germline ends. The CDR3, as DNA: TGTGCCAGCAGCCACACTTGGGGGCGATATGGCTACACCTTC. Translating gives CASSHTWGRYGYTF.

This clone appeared a single time. The chain recombines TRBV10-2 with TRBJ2-3; D unclear. Trimming took 9 bases from V and 3 from J, leaving 19 bases between them. Looked up from germline, CDR1 is WSHSY and CDR2 is SAAADI. The CDR3 has 15 residues. CDR3 nucleotide sequence: TGCGCCAGATCCCCAGGCGGTGGCGTAACAGATACGCAGTATTTT. Translated: CARSPGGGVTDTQYF.

This chain joins TRBV6-5 and TRBJ1-1, with D unresolved. Trimming removed 7 bases at V and 6 bases at J, with 9 bases between. The germline gives CDR1 MNHEY, CDR2 SVGAGI. CDR3 length: 11 residues. CDR3 loop: CASMAPAEAFF. The CDR3 nucleotides are TGTGCCAGCATGGCGCCGGCTGAAGCTTTCTTT.

The chain combines TRBV15 with TRBJ2-2, with D maybe TRBD1 (6 bases). The CDR3 has 13 residues. Trimming took 11 bases from V and 4 from J, leaving 14 bases between them. Germline-derived CDR1 and CDR2 are LNHNV and YYDKDF (reference sequence). CDR3 loop: CASRQEVTGELFF. As DNA, the CDR3 is TGTGCCTCCCGACAGGAAGTCACCGGGGAGCTGTTTTTT. Supplemented by reference TRBV15 and TRBJ2-2, the full variable domain reads DAMVIQNPRYQVTQFGKPVTLSCSQTLNHNVMYWYQQKSSQAPKLLFHYYDKDFNNEADTPDNFQSRRPNTSFCFLDIRSPGLGDTAMYLCASRQEVTGELFFGEGSRLTVL.

This clone was observed a handful of times. The chain links TRBV19 to TRBJ1-2; D is possibly TRBD1 (5 bases). V was shortened by 2 bases and J by 4 bases, with 8 bases between the two germline ends. The CDR3 is made up of 13 amino acids. Germline CDR1 reads LNHDA; CDR2 reads SQIVND (reference sequence). DNA of the CDR3: TGTGCCAGTAGTATATCGGACATCTATGGCTACACCTTC. Translation: CASSISDIYGYTF.